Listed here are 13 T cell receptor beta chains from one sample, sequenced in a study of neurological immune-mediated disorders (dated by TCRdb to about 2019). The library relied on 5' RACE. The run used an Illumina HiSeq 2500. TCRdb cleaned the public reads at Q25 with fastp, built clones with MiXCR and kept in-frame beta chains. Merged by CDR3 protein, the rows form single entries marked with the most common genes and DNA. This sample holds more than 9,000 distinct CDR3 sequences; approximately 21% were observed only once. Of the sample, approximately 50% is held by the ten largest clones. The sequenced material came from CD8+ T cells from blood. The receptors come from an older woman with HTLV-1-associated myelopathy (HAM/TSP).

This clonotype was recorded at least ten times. CDR3 in DNA: TGTGCCAGCAGTTACTCGACTAGCGGGGACTACGAGCAGTACTTC. Protein product: CASSYSTSGDYEQYF. The chain uses TRBV6-5 and TRBJ2-7, with TRBD2 identical over 11 bases. The CDR3 has 15 residues. The germline CDR1 and CDR2 sequences are MNHEY and SVGAGI. V lost 0 bases and J lost 3; bases outside the gene matches: 1.

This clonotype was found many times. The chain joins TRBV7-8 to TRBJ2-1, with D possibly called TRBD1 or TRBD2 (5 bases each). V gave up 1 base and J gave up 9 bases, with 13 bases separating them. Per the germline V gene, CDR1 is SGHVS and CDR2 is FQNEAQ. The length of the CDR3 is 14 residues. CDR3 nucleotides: TGTGCCAGCAGCTTAGGGGGACCGGCCGGTGAGCAGTTCTTC. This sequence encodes CASSLGGPAGEQFF.

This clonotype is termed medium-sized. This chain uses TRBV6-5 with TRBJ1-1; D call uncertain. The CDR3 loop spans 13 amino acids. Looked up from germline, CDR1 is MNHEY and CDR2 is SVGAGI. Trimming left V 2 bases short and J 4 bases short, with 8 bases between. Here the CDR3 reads CASSYGLGTEAFF. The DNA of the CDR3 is TGTGCCAGCAGTTACGGTTTGGGCACTGAAGCTTTCTTT.

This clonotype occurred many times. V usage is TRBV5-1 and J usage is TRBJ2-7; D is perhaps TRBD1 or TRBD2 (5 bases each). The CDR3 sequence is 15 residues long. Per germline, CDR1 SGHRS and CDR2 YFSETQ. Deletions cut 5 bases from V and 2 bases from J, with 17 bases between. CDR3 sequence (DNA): TGCGCCAGCAGGATTTCTGGGACGGCCACCTACGAGCAGTACTTC. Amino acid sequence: CASRISGTATYEQYF.

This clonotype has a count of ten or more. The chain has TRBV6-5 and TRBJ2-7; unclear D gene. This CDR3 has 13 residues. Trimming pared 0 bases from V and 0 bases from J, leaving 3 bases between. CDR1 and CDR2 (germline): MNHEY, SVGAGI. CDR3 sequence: CASSYSASYEQYF. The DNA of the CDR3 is TGTGCCAGCAGTTACTCGGCCTCCTACGAGCAGTACTTC.

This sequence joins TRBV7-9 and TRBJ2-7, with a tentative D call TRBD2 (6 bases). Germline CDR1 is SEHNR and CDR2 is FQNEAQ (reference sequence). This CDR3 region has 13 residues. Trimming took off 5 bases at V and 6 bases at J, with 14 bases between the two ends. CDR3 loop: CASSPNRGGEQYF. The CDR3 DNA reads TGTGCCAGCAGCCCGAACCGGGGAGGCGAGCAGTACTTC.

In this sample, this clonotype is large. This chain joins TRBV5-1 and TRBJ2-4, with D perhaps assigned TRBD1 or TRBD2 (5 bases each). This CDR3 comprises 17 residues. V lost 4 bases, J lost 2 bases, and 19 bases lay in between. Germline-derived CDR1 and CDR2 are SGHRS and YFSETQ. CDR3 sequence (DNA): TGCGCCAGCAGCCCAGAACGGCCGGGGCAGCCCAAAAACATTCAGTACTTC. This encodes CASSPERPGQPKNIQYF.

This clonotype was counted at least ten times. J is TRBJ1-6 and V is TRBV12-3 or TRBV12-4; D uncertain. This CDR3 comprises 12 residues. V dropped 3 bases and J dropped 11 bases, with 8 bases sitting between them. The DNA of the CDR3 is TGTGCCAGCAGTTTTAGCCCCCCACCCCTCCACTTT. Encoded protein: CASSFSPPPLHF.

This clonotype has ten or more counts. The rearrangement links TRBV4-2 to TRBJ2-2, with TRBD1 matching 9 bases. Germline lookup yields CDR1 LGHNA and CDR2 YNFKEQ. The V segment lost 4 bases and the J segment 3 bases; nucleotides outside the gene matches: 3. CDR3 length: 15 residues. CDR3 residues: CASSPGQGDTGELFF. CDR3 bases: TGTGCCAGCAGCCCGGGACAGGGCGACACCGGGGAGCTGTTTTTT.

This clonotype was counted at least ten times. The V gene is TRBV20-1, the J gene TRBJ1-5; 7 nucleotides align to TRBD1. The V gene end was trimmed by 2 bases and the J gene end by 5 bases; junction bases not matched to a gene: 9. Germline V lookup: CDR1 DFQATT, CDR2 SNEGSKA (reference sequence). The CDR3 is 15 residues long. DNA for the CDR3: TGCAGTGCTAGACGACCAGGGGGGGGCGATCAGCCCCAGCATTTT. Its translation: CSARRPGGGDQPQHF.

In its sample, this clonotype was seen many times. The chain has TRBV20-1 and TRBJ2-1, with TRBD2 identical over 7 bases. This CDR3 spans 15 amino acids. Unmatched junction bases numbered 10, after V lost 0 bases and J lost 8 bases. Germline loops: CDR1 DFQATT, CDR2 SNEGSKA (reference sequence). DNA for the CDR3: TGCAGTGCTAGAGACGGCGGGGGACCGGCATATGAGCAGTTCTTC. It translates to CSARDGGGPAYEQFF.

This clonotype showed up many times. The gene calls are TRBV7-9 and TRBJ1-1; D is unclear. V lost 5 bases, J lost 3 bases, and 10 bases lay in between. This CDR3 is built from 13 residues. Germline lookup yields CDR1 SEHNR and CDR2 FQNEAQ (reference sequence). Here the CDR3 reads CASSPDTYTEAFF. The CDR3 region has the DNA TGTGCCAGCAGCCCCGACACGTACACTGAAGCTTTCTTT.

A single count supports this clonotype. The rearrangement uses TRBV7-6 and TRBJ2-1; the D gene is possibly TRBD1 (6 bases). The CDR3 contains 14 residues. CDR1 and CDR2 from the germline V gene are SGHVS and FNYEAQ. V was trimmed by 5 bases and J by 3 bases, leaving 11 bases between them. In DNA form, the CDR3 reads TGTGCCAGCAGCCAAAAACAGGGCTACAATGAGCAGTTCTTC. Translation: CASSQKQGYNEQFF.